The 2 T cell receptor beta chains given below trace back to one sample, sequenced in a study of CD8 T cells in Susac syndrome. A quantity of about 0.5 to 1 ug RNA underwent reverse transcription using random hexamers. One entry per CDR3 protein results from TCRdb running MiXCR on the immunoSEQ multiplex PCR reads. This table has some 260,000 distinct CDR3 sequences, 80% to 95% appearing once. Source material: CD4+ T cells from PBMCs. These receptors were collected from a human donor with multiple sclerosis.

This chain uses TRBV30 with TRBJ2-7; D may match TRBD1 or TRBD2 (6 bases each). This CDR3 has 12 amino acids. V lost 6 bases and J 4 bases, leaving 13 bases between the germline ends. The germline CDR1 and CDR2 sequences are GTSNPN and SVGIG (reference sequence). The CDR3: CACGGRAYEQYF. In DNA, the CDR3 is TGTGCCTGCGGGGGCAGGGCATACGAGCAGTACTTC.

The chain joins TRBV7-2 to TRBJ1-2; unclear D gene. Trimming left V 3 bases short and J 2 bases short, with 4 bases between. The V gene's germline CDR1 is SGHTA and CDR2 FQGNSA. The CDR3 has 12 amino acids. This chain's CDR3 is CASSFPNYGYTF. In DNA form, the CDR3 reads TGTGCCAGCAGCTTCCCGAACTATGGCTACACCTTC.